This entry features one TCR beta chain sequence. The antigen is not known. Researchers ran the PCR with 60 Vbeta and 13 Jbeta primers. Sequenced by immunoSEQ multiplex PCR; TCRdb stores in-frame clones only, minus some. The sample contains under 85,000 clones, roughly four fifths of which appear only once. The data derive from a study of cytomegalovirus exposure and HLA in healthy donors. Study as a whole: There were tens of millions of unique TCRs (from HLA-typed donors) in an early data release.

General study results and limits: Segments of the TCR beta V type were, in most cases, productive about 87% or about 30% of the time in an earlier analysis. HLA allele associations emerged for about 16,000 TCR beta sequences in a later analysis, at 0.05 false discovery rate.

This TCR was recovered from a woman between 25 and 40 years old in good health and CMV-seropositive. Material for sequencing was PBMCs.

CDR3 in amino acids: CASTQNNEQFF. The CDR3 DNA reads TGTGCCAGCACACAGAACAATGAGCAGTTCTTC. The V call is TRBV28, the J call TRBJ2-1; no reliable D call. V shed 7 bases and J shed 5 bases, with 6 bases lying between them. The CDR3 is 11 residues long. CDR1 and CDR2 from the germline V gene are MDHEN and SYDVKM.